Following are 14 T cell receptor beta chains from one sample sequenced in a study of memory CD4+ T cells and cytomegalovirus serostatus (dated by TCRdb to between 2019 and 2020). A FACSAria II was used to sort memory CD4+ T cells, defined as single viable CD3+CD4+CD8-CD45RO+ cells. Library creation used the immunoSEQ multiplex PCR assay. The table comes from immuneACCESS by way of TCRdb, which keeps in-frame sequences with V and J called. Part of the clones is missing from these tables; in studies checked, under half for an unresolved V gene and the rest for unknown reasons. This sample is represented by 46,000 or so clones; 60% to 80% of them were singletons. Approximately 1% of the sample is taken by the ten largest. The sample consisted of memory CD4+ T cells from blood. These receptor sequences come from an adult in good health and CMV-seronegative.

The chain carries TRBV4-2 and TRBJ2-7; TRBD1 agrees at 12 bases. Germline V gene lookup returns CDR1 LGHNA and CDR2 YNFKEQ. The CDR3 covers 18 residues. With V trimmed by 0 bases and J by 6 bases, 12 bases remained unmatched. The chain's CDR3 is CASSQEIASGTGGGEQYF. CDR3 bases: TGTGCCAGCAGCCAAGAGATAGCCTCCGGGACAGGGGGCGGCGAGCAGTACTTC.

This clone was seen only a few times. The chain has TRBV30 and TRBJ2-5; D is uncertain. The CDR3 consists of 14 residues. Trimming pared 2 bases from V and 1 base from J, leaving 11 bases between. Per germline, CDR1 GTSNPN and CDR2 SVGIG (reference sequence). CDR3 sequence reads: CAWSNRAVQETQYF. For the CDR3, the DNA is TGTGCCTGGAGTAACCGGGCAGTCCAAGAGACCCAGTACTTC.

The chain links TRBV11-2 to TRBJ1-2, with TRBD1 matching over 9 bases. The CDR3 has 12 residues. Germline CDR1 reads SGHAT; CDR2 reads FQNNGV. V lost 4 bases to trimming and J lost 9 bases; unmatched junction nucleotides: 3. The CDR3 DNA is TGTGCCAGCAGCTGGGACAGGGAGAGCTACACCTTC. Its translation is CASSWDRESYTF.

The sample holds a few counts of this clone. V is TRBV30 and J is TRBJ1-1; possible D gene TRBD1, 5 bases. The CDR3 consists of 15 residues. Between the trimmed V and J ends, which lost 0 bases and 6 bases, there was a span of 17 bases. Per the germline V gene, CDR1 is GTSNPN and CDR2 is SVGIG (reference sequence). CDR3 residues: CAWSVPGRMFAEAFF. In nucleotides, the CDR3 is TGTGCCTGGAGTGTTCCAGGGAGGATGTTTGCTGAAGCTTTCTTT.

CDR3: CASNGAPGDYEQYF. In DNA form, the CDR3 reads TGTGCCAGCAATGGGGCCCCAGGAGATTACGAGCAGTACTTC. This sequence joins TRBV28 and TRBJ2-7; tentatively, D is TRBD1 (5 bases). The CDR3 length is 14 residues. Trimming left V 7 bases short and J 4 bases short, with 17 bases between. Germline V gene lookup returns CDR1 MDHEN and CDR2 SYDVKM.

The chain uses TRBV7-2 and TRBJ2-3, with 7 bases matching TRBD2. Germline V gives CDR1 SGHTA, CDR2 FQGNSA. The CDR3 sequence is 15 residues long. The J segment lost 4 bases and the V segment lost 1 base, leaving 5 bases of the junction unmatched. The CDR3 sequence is CASSLVGGRPDTQYF. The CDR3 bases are TGTGCCAGCAGCTTAGTCGGGGGGAGACCAGATACGCAGTATTTT.

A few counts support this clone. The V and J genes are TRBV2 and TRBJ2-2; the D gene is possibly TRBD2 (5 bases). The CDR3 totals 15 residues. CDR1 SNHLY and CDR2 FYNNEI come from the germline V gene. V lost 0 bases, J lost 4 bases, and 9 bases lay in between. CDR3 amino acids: CASSEAEAGTGELFF. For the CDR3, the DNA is TGTGCCAGCAGTGAAGCGGAGGCGGGCACCGGGGAGCTGTTTTTT.

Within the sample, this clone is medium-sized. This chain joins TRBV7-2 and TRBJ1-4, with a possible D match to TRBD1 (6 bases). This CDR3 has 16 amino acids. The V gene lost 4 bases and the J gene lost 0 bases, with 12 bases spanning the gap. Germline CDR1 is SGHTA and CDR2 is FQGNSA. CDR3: CASSYRQATTNEKLFF. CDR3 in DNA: TGTGCCAGCAGCTACCGACAGGCTACAACTAATGAAAAACTGTTTTTT. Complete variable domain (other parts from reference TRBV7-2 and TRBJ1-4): GAGVSQSPSNKVTEKGKDVELRCDPISGHTALYWYRQSLGQGLEFLIYFQGNSAPDKSGLPSDRFSAERTGGSVSTLTIQRTQQEDSAVYLCASSYRQATTNEKLFFGSGTQLSVL.

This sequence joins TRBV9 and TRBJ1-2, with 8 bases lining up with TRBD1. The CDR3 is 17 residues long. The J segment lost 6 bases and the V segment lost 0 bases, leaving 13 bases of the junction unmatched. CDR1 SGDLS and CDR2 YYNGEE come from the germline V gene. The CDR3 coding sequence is TGTGCCAGCAGCGTAGAACCTAACCCGCCGACAGGGGATGGCTACACCTTC. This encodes CASSVEPNPPTGDGYTF.

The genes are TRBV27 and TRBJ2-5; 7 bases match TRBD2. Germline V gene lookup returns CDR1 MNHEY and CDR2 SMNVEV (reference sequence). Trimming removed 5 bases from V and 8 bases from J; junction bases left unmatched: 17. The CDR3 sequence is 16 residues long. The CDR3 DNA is TGTGCCAGCAGTCCCATAATGGGGGGGAGGAGGGAAACCCAGTACTTC. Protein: CASSPIMGGRRETQYF.

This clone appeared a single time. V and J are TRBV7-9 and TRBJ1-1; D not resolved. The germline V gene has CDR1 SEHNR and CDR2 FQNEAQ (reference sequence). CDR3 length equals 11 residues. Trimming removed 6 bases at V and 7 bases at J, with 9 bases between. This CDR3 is CASRMEGEAFF. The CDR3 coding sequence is TGTGCCAGCAGAATGGAGGGTGAAGCTTTCTTT.

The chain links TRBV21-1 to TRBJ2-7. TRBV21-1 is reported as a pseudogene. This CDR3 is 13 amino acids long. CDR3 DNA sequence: TGTGCCAGCAGCAAAGTGGGGGAAAACGAGCAGTACTTC. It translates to CASSKVGENEQYF.

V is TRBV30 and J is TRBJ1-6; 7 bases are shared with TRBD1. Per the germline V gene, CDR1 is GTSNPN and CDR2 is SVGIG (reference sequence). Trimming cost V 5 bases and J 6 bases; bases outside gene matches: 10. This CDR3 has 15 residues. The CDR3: CAWAGGRGTNSPLHF. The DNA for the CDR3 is TGTGCCTGGGCGGGGGGCAGGGGGACTAATTCACCCCTCCACTTT.

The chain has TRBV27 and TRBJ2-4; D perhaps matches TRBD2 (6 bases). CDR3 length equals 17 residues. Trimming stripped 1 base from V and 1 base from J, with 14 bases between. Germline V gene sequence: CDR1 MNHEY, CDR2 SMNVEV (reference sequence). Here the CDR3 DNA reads TGTGCCAGCAGTTTATGGCCAGGCCGGGGGGCCAAAAACATTCAGTACTTC. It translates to CASSLWPGRGAKNIQYF.